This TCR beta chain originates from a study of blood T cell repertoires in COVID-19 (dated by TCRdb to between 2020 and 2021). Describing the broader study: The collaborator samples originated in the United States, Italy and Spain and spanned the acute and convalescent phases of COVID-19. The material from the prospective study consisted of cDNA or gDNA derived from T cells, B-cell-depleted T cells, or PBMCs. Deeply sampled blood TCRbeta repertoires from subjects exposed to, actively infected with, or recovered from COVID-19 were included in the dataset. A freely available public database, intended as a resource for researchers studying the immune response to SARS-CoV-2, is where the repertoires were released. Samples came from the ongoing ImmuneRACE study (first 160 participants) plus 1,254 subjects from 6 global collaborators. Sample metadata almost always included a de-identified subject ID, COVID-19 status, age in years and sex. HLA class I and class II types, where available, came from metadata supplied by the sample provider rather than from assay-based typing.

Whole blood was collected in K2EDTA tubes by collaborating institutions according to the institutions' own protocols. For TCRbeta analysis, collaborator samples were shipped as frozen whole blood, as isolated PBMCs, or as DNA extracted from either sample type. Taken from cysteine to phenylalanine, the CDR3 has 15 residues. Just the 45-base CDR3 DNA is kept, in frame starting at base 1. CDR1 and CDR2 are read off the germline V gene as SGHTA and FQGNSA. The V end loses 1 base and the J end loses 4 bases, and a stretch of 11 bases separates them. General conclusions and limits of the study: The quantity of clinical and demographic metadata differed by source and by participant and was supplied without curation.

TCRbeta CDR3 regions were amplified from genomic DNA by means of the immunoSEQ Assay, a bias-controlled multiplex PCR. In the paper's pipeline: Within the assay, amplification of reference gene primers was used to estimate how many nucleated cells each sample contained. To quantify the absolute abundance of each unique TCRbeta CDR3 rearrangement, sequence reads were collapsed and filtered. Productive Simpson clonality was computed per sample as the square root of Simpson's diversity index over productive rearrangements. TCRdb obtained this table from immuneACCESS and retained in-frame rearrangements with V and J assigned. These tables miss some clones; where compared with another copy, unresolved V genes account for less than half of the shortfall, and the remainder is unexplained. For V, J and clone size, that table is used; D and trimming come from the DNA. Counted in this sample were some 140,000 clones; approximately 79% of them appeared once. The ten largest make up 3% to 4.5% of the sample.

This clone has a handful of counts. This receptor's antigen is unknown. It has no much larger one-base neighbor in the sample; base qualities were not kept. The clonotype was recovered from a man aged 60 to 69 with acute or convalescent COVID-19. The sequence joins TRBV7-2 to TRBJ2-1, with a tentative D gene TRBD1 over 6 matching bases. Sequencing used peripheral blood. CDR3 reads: CASSLVGTSYNEQFF. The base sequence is TGTGCCAGCAGCTTAGTTGGGACATCGTACAATGAGCAGTTCTTC.